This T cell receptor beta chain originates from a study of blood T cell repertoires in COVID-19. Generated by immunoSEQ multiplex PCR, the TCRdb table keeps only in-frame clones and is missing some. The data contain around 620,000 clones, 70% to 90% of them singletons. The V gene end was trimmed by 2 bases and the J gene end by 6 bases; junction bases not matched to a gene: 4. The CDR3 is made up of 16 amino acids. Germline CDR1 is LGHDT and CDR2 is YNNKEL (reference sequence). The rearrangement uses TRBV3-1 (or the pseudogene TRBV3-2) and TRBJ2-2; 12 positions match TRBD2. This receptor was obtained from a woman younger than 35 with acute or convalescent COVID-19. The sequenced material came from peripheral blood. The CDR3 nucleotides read TGTGCCAGCAGCCAACTAGCGGGGGGGCCCCCCGGGGAGCTGTTTTTT. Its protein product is CASSQLAGGPPGELFF.